This T cell receptor beta chain stems from a study of shared clonotypes between healthy human individuals. Study observations and caveats: Larger estimated richness was generally recorded for naive subsets relative to memory subsets.

Trimming stripped 4 bases from V and 8 bases from J, with 16 bases between. CDR1 and CDR2 (germline): SGHRS, YFSETQ. The length of the CDR3 is 14 residues. Adult Caucasians living in Nashville, Tennessee made up all of the donors. TCRdb's copy holds only in-frame clones and misses some; the assay was immunoSEQ multiplex PCR. The data contain millions of clones, around nine tenths of them singletons. With respect to this clone: Its antigen is undetermined.

The rearrangement uses TRBV5-1 and TRBJ2-1, with a possible D match to TRBD1 (5 bases). What was sequenced was naive CD4+ T cells sorted from blood. Subset reported: CD45RA+ positively selected. The sequence was obtained from a man between 18 and 35 years old in good health. The CDR3 reads CASSQEQVADEQFF. The CDR3 nucleotides are TGCGCCAGCAGCCAGGAACAGGTCGCGGATGAGCAGTTCTTC. The full variable domain, in which reference TRBV5-1 and TRBJ2-1 provide the parts outside the CDR3, is KAGVTQTPRYLIKTRGQQVTLSCSPISGHRSVSWYQQTPGQGLQFLFEYFSETQRNKGNFPGRFSGRQFSNSRSEMNVSTLELGDSALYLCASSQEQVADEQFFGPGTRLTVL.